These 3 T cell receptor delta chains share one sample of origin, sequenced in a study of DNA immune sequencing with unique molecular identifiers. A 32-plex genomic DNA assay used primers for all 8 TRDV and 4 TRDJ genes. The library had 12-nucleotide UMIs introduced over about 3 barcoding cycles, then a second adapter PCR. TCRdb processed the multiplex PCR reads again with the CATT caller. The table has more than 700 delta-chain clones, 26% seen once. Sequencing used gamma-delta T cells enriched from blood buffy coat, or unenriched PBMCs (not recorded which). The receptors here all came from a human donor in good health.

With regard to this clone: The mismatch at residue 7 between this DNA's translation and the TCRdb protein of a much larger clone likely reflects a read error; the protein shown is translated from the DNA. The same CDR3 also results from other DNA sequences found in this sample. The chain carries TRDV2 and TRDJ3; 10 bases are shared with TRDD3. CDR3 length equals 20 residues. Germline trimming cut 4 bases from V and 0 bases from J; bases unmatched to any gene: 11. Germline values: CDR1 GEAIGNYY, CDR2 EKD. CDR3 nucleotide sequence: TGTGCCTGTGAACCGTACCGGGGGATACGGGGCTCCTGGGACACCCGACAGATGTTTTTC. Protein: CACEPYRGIRGSWDTRQMFF.

A word on this clone: It is likely a read error: a sequence one base away is far more abundant. V is TRDV1 and J is TRDJ1; TRDD3 matches at 7 bases. The CDR3 is made up of 18 amino acids. Germline V gene sequence: CDR1 TSWWSYY, CDR2 QGS. Here the CDR3 reads CALGEPHWGNPNTYKLIF. DNA for the CDR3: TGTGCTCTTGGGGAACCCCACTGGGGAAACCCCAACACCTATAAACTCATCTTT.

In its sample, this clone ranks as large. Other nucleotide sequences in the sample specify the same CDR3. This chain connects TRAV29/DV5 to TRDJ2; D is ambiguous. CDR1 and CDR2 from the germline V gene are NSMFDY and ISSIKDK. The CDR3 is 12 residues long. Trimming shortened V by 2 bases and J by 0 bases, and 2 bases separated the two germline ends. CDR3 in amino acids: CAARALTAQLFF. CDR3 bases: TGTGCAGCAAGAGCTTTGACAGCACAACTCTTCTTT.